Each of the 30 T cell receptor beta chains below was sequenced from the same sample in a study of shared clonotypes between healthy human individuals. Sequencing was performed with immunoSEQ multiplex PCR; in TCRdb, only in-frame clones are kept and a portion is missing. The sample holds roughly 550,000 clones, less than 97% seen once. Terminally differentiated effector memory CD45RA+ cells were excluded by CCR7 positive selection of CD45RO-negative cells. The sequenced material came from naive CD8+ T cells sorted from blood. These receptors came from a woman in her 30s in good health.

The chain recombines TRBV11-2 with TRBJ2-3, with D possibly being TRBD1 (5 bases). The CDR3 extends over 13 amino acids. The V gene lost 9 bases and the J gene lost 3 bases, with 13 bases spanning the gap. CDR1 SGHAT and CDR2 FQNNGV come from the germline V gene. Here the CDR3 reads CASRQPLTDTQYF. The CDR3 DNA reads TGTGCCAGTCGACAGCCTTTAACAGATACGCAGTATTTT.

In this sample, this clone turned up a few times. This chain's CDR3 is CAISEPRGTEAFF. In DNA, the CDR3 is TGTGCCATCAGTGAGCCACGAGGGACTGAAGCTTTCTTT. The rearrangement joins TRBV10-3 to TRBJ1-1; no reliable D call. Trimming left V 2 bases short and J 5 bases short, with 9 bases between. The germline V gene encodes CDR1 ENHRY and CDR2 SYGVKD. The CDR3 loop spans 13 amino acids.

This chain joins TRBV28 and TRBJ2-5; 9 nucleotides line up with TRBD1. Germline-derived CDR1 and CDR2 are MDHEN and SYDVKM. This CDR3 has 17 residues. With 3 bases clipped from V and 6 bases from J, the junction kept 14 bases outside the gene matches. Here the CDR3 DNA reads TGTGCCAGCAGTTTCGGATTCACGACAGGGGGTGAGAAGACCCAGTACTTC. It yields the protein CASSFGFTTGGEKTQYF.

The chain employs TRBV5-7 and TRBJ2-3; TRBD2 agrees at 7 bases. TRBV5-7 is known as an ORF, though its function is uncertain. The V segment lost 4 bases and the J segment 6 bases; nucleotides outside the gene matches: 8. This CDR3 has 14 amino acids. CDR3 loop: CASSPWTGGDTQYF. In nucleotides, the CDR3 is TGTGCCAGCAGCCCTTGGACCGGGGGGGATACGCAGTATTTT.

The V gene is TRBV28, the J gene TRBJ2-2; no clear D. Trimming took off 5 bases at V and 0 bases at J, with 7 bases between the two ends. The CDR3 length is 14 residues. Germline values: CDR1 MDHEN, CDR2 SYDVKM. This chain's CDR3 is CASSPNTNTGELFF. For the CDR3, the DNA is TGTGCCAGCAGTCCTAACACGAACACCGGGGAGCTGTTTTTT.

The chain is built from TRBV27 and TRBJ2-5; TRBD2 agrees at 16 bases. Germline CDR1 and CDR2: MNHEY and SMNVEV (reference sequence). The CDR3 has 19 amino acids. J lost 5 bases, V lost 4 bases, and 13 bases had no gene match. The CDR3 protein is CASSSHRPGLAGGGETQYF. CDR3 sequence (DNA): TGTGCCAGCAGTTCACATCGCCCGGGACTAGCGGGAGGGGGGGAGACCCAGTACTTC.

V usage is TRBV19 and J usage is TRBJ1-1; perhaps TRBD1 as D (5 bases). The V gene lost 9 bases and the J gene lost 1 base, with 18 bases spanning the gap. The CDR3 totals 15 residues. Germline V lookup: CDR1 LNHDA, CDR2 SQIVND (reference sequence). Here the CDR3 DNA reads TGTGCCAGCAAAATCCTCCTACAGGCGAACACTGAAGCTTTCTTT. This encodes CASKILLQANTEAFF.

The V and J genes are TRBV29-1 and TRBJ2-7; 9 bases line up with TRBD2. The CDR3 spans 13 residues. The V gene end was trimmed by 4 bases and the J gene end by 4 bases; junction bases not matched to a gene: 5. In germline, CDR1 is SQVTM, CDR2 ANQGSEA. CDR3 nucleotide sequence: TGCAGCGTTGCGACTAGCGGTGCGTACGAGCAGTACTTC. The encoded protein is CSVATSGAYEQYF.

The chain has TRBV28 and TRBJ2-1; D perhaps matches TRBD2 (6 bases). Germline CDR1 MDHEN, CDR2 SYDVKM. The V end was cut by 7 bases, the J end by 2 bases, with 21 bases between. This CDR3 has 17 amino acids. The CDR3 sequence is CASIPVGQPGAYNEQFF. For the CDR3, the DNA is TGTGCCAGCATCCCCGTGGGGCAACCGGGGGCCTACAATGAGCAGTTCTTC.

The genes are TRBV4-2 and TRBJ2-1; D may match TRBD1 or TRBD2 (6 bases each). Trimming took 0 bases from V and 14 from J, leaving 17 bases between them. This CDR3 comprises 14 residues. Germline V CDR1 and CDR2: LGHNA, YNFKEQ. The CDR3 spells CASSQDPLVEGEFF. CDR3 in DNA: TGTGCCAGCAGCCAAGACCCTCTAGTGGAGGGGGAGTTCTTC.

This rearrangement joins TRBV28 to TRBJ1-6, with unresolved D. Germline-derived CDR1 and CDR2 are MDHEN and SYDVKM. The CDR3 loop spans 13 amino acids. Trimming stripped 6 bases from V and 9 bases from J, with 12 bases between. Written as DNA, the CDR3 is TGTGCCAGCAGGCCGGGAGCTAGTTCACCCCTCCACTTT. As protein: CASRPGASSPLHF. Full variable domain (outside the CDR3, taken from reference TRBV28 and TRBJ1-6): DVKVTQSSRYLVKRTGEKVFLECVQDMDHENMFWYRQDPGLGLRLIYFSYDVKMKEKGDIPEGYSVSREKKERFSLILESASTNQTSMYLCASRPGASSPLHFGNGTRLTVT.

The V call is TRBV5-1, the J call TRBJ2-6, with 7 bases fitting TRBD1. Looked up from germline, CDR1 is SGHRS and CDR2 is YFSETQ. The trim removed 2 bases at V and 1 base at J, leaving 6 bases unmatched. The CDR3 is 17 amino acids. CDR3 sequence: CASSLTGAQSGANVLTF. In DNA, the CDR3 is TGCGCCAGCAGCTTAACAGGGGCTCAATCTGGGGCCAACGTCCTGACTTTC.

In the case of this clone: Other nucleotide sequences from this sample produce the same CDR3. The chain carries TRBV19 and TRBJ2-7; TRBD1 might be the D (6 bases). The CDR3 spans 14 residues. The germline V gene has CDR1 LNHDA and CDR2 SQIVND (reference sequence). Deletions cut 3 bases from V and 0 bases from J, with 9 bases between. CDR3 in DNA: TGTGCCAGTAGTATCGTAGGGGGCTCCTACGAGCAGTACTTC. As protein: CASSIVGGSYEQYF.

The chain has TRBV28 and TRBJ2-3; a possible D gene is TRBD2 (5 bases). The V gene's germline CDR1 is MDHEN and CDR2 SYDVKM. The length of the CDR3 is 14 residues. Deletions cut 0 bases from V and 6 bases from J, with 10 bases between. Here the CDR3 DNA reads TGTGCCAGCAGTTTATGGTCTAGCCGGGATACGCAGTATTTT. It encodes CASSLWSSRDTQYF.

The V gene is TRBV14, the J gene TRBJ2-1, with unresolved D. V dropped 7 bases and J dropped 4 bases, with 17 bases sitting between them. Germline-derived CDR1 and CDR2 are SGHDN and FVKESK. The CDR3 spans 15 residues. The CDR3 loop reads CASNTLGGPYNEQFF. CDR3 nucleotide sequence: TGTGCCAGCAATACTTTGGGCGGACCTTACAATGAGCAGTTCTTC.

This chain uses TRBV28 with TRBJ1-2, with TRBD1 identical over 7 bases. CDR3 length equals 16 residues. The germline CDR1 and CDR2 sequences are MDHEN and SYDVKM. Trimming removed 2 bases from V and 3 bases from J; junction bases left unmatched: 9. CDR3 region: CASSLIGTEDYYGYTF. The CDR3 DNA follows: TGTGCCAGCAGTTTAATCGGGACAGAAGATTACTATGGCTACACCTTC.

This chain links TRBV6-5 with TRBJ2-1, with 12 nucleotides matching TRBD2. The germline gives CDR1 MNHEY, CDR2 SVGAGI. V lost 5 bases and J lost 6; bases outside the gene matches: 5. The CDR3 runs to 15 residues. CDR3 sequence reads: CASSPPGLAGNEQFF. The CDR3 DNA reads as TGTGCCAGCAGTCCACCGGGACTAGCGGGCAATGAGCAGTTCTTC.

The chain recombines TRBV4-1 with TRBJ2-7; no reliable D call. This CDR3 has 14 residues. Trimming pared 3 bases from V and 0 bases from J, leaving 9 bases between. Germline CDR1 and CDR2: MGHRA and YSYEKL. CDR3 residues: CASSHGYSSYEQYF. The DNA of the CDR3 is TGCGCCAGCAGCCACGGCTATAGCTCCTACGAGCAGTACTTC.

The CDR3 DNA is TGTGCCAGCACCACGACAGGATCAATGAACGAGCAGTACTTC. It yields the protein CASTTTGSMNEQYF. V usage is TRBV28 and J usage is TRBJ2-5; a possible D gene is TRBD1 (6 bases). TRBJ2-7 matches the DNA end more closely, so the J call is doubtful. CDR1 is MDHEN and CDR2 is SYDVKM in the germline V gene. This CDR3 is built from 14 residues.

CDR3 residues: CASSSPKAGSGNTIYF. CDR3 nucleotide sequence: TGTGCCAGCAGTTCCCCGAAAGCAGGCTCTGGAAACACCATATATTTT. This chain uses TRBV28 with TRBJ1-3; no firm D call. The V gene's germline CDR1 is MDHEN and CDR2 SYDVKM. The CDR3 spans 16 residues. V shed 4 bases and J shed 0 bases, with 13 bases lying between them.

About this clone: This CDR3 is also generated by other DNA sequences in the sample. The rearrangement uses TRBV5-6 and TRBJ1-2; possible D gene TRBD1, 5 bases. Germline lookup yields CDR1 SGHDT and CDR2 YYEEEE. Trimming shortened V by 4 bases and J by 4 bases, and 11 bases separated the two germline ends. The CDR3 has 13 amino acids. The CDR3 nucleotides read TGTGCCAGCAGCCCCTCGGGGGGCTATGGCTACACCTTC. Protein: CASSPSGGYGYTF.

The rearrangement links TRBV28 to TRBJ2-1; D remains ambiguous. The length of the CDR3 is 15 residues. Germline CDR1 reads MDHEN; CDR2 reads SYDVKM. V shed 2 bases and J shed 3 bases, with 11 bases lying between them. CDR3 sequence: CASSLGSWDYNEQFF. DNA of the CDR3: TGTGCCAGCAGTTTAGGGTCCTGGGACTACAATGAGCAGTTCTTC. Variable domain in full (rest from reference TRBV28 and TRBJ2-1): DVKVTQSSRYLVKRTGEKVFLECVQDMDHENMFWYRQDPGLGLRLIYFSYDVKMKEKGDIPEGYSVSREKKERFSLILESASTNQTSMYLCASSLGSWDYNEQFFGPGTRLTVL.

The genes are TRBV6-1 and TRBJ2-7; the D is unclear. V was cut by 1 base and J by 4 bases, with 14 bases left in between. Germline V lookup: CDR1 MNHNS, CDR2 SASEGT. The CDR3 has 15 residues. The CDR3 region is CASSEGSTELYEQYF. The DNA of the CDR3 is TGTGCCAGCAGTGAAGGAAGCACAGAGCTTTACGAGCAGTACTTC.

This chain links TRBV29-1 with TRBJ2-7, with a tentative D call TRBD2 (6 bases). With 4 bases removed from V and 1 base from J, the gap between germline ends came to 20 bases. The CDR3 loop spans 16 amino acids. Germline-derived CDR1 and CDR2 are SQVTM and ANQGSEA. The CDR3 nucleotides are TGCAGCGTTGTTGGGCCCCAGGGTGGGGGGTCCTACGAGCAGTACTTC. Translating it yields CSVVGPQGGGSYEQYF.

This clone was recorded only once. V usage is TRBV5-1 and J usage is TRBJ2-7; 7 nucleotides align to TRBD2. Germline-derived CDR1 and CDR2 are SGHRS and YFSETQ. CDR3 length equals 14 residues. The J segment lost 5 bases and the V segment lost 0 bases, leaving 5 bases of the junction unmatched. CDR3: CASSLGWGTNEQYF. The CDR3 DNA reads TGCGCCAGCAGCTTGGGGTGGGGGACTAACGAGCAGTACTTC.

This rearrangement joins TRBV27 to TRBJ2-2; 7 bases fit TRBD2. The CDR3 sequence is 16 residues long. Germline CDR1 and CDR2: MNHEY and SMNVEV (reference sequence). Trimming took 4 bases from V and 2 from J; bases not matched to a gene: 7. CDR3: CASSSSGGPNTGELFF. CDR3 DNA: TGTGCCAGCAGTTCCTCGGGGGGACCTAACACCGGGGAGCTGTTTTTT.

Remarks on this clone: The same CDR3 can be traced to other DNA sequences in this sample. The V call is TRBV11-2, the J call TRBJ2-7; D remains ambiguous. The CDR3 is made up of 12 amino acids. CDR1 and CDR2 (germline): SGHAT, FQNNGV. V was clipped by 3 bases and J by 3 bases, with 6 bases between them. This chain's CDR3 is CASSLLGYEQYF. The CDR3 DNA reads as TGTGCCAGCAGCTTGCTCGGCTACGAGCAGTACTTC.

This rearrangement joins TRBV27 to TRBJ1-2; TRBD1 matches 8 bases. J lost 8 bases, V lost 6 bases, and 5 bases had no gene match. Germline V gene lookup returns CDR1 MNHEY and CDR2 SMNVEV (reference sequence). The CDR3 length is 12 residues. The CDR3 region is CASRGQGGGYTF. DNA of the CDR3: TGTGCCAGCAGAGGACAGGGTGGAGGCTACACCTTC.

CDR3: CASKAGGQPQHF. The CDR3 coding sequence is TGTGCCAGTAAGGCGGGAGGTCAGCCCCAGCATTTT. The chain has TRBV19 and TRBJ1-5, with D unclear. Looked up from germline, CDR1 is LNHDA and CDR2 is SQIVND (reference sequence). The CDR3 totals 12 residues. Trimming removed 7 bases at V and 6 bases at J, with 10 bases between.

This rearrangement joins TRBV7-9 to TRBJ2-2, with 9 bases that match TRBD1. Looked up from germline, CDR1 is SEHNR and CDR2 is FQNEAQ (reference sequence). V shed 3 bases and J 7 bases; nucleotides not matched to a gene: 3. The length of the CDR3 is 14 residues. CDR3 sequence reads: CASSFTGGDGELFF. CDR3 bases: TGTGCCAGCAGCTTTACAGGGGGCGACGGGGAGCTGTTTTTT. The entire variable domain, with the rest obtained from reference TRBV7-9 and TRBJ2-2, is as follows: DTGVSQNPRHKITKRGQNVTFRCDPISEHNRLYWYRQTLGQGPEFLTYFQNEAQLEKSRLLSDRFSAERPKGSFSTLEIQRTEQGDSAMYLCASSFTGGDGELFFGEGSRLTVL.